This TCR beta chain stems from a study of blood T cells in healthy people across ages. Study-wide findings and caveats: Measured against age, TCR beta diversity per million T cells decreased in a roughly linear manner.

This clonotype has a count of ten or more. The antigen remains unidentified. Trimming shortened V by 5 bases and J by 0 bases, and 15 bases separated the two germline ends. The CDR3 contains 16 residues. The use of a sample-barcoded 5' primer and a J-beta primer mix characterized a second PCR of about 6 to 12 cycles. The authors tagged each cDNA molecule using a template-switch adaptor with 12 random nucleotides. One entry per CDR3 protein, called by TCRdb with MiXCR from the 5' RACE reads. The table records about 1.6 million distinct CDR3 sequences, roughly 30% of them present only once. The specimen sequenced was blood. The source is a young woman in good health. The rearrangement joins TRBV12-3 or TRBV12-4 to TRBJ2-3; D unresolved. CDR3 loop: CASSRPGTASTDTQYF. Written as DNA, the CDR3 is TGTGCCAGCAGTCGCCCTGGAACCGCTAGCACAGATACGCAGTATTTT.